These 22 T cell receptor beta chains were all obtained from the same sample, sequenced in a study of beta chain features in type 1 diabetes. The whole isolated RNA underwent reverse transcription, so sequencing captured expressed TCRB transcripts. The data were produced by immunoSEQ multiplex PCR, yet TCRdb's version contains in-frame clones alone and is incomplete. The sample comprises about 470,000 clones, over 25% of which are singletons, and 0.06% to 0.07% rests with the top ten. The sequencing input was naive CD4+ T cells from blood. Receptors originate from a man between 18 and 35 years old in good health.

This clone has only a few counts. The V call is TRBV7-8, the J call TRBJ2-3, with a tentative D call TRBD2 (6 bases). Germline V gene lookup returns CDR1 SGHVS and CDR2 FQNEAQ. The CDR3 length is 15 residues. Deletions cut 5 bases from V and 2 bases from J, with 14 bases between. This CDR3 reads CASSPQGGPTDTQYF. CDR3 nucleotide sequence: TGTGCCAGCAGCCCCCAGGGAGGCCCCACAGATACGCAGTATTTT.

The genes are TRBV7-2 and TRBJ2-2, with unresolved D. The CDR3 has 15 amino acids. Germline V gene sequence: CDR1 SGHTA, CDR2 FQGNSA. V was cut by 5 bases and J by 4 bases, with 14 bases left in between. CDR3 loop: CASSPDQQPTGELFF. CDR3 nucleotide sequence: TGTGCCAGCAGCCCTGACCAGCAGCCCACCGGGGAGCTGTTTTTT. The whole variable domain, remainder taken from reference TRBV7-2 and TRBJ2-2, is GAGVSQSPSNKVTEKGKDVELRCDPISGHTALYWYRQSLGQGLEFLIYFQGNSAPDKSGLPSDRFSAERTGGSVSTLTIQRTQQEDSAVYLCASSPDQQPTGELFFGEGSRLTVL.

This clone showed up just a few times. The V call is TRBV4-3, the J call TRBJ1-1; D ambiguous. The CDR3 is made up of 14 amino acids. V shed 4 bases and J shed 5 bases, with 14 bases lying between them. Germline CDR1 reads LGHNA; CDR2 reads YSLEER. CDR3 protein: CASSLSGRRTEAFF. The CDR3 coding sequence is TGCGCCAGCAGCCTGTCGGGCCGTAGGACTGAAGCTTTCTTT.

The V call is TRBV19, the J call TRBJ2-3; D uncertain. V lost 3 bases, J lost 4 bases, and 8 bases lay in between. Germline assignment: CDR1 LNHDA and CDR2 SQIVND (reference sequence). This CDR3 region has 13 residues. This CDR3 is CASSIRISDTQYF. CDR3 DNA sequence: TGTGCCAGTAGTATTCGGATATCAGATACGCAGTATTTT.

The table lists this clone with a few counts. The sample contains more than one DNA sequence encoding this CDR3. V gene TRBV5-1 combines with J gene TRBJ2-6; no definite D call. V dropped 4 bases and J dropped 1 base, with 6 bases sitting between them. Per the germline V gene, CDR1 is SGHRS and CDR2 is YFSETQ. This CDR3 contains 14 residues. CDR3 amino acids: CASSPTSGANVLTF. CDR3 in DNA: TGCGCCAGCAGCCCCACATCTGGGGCCAACGTCCTGACTTTC.

This clone was picked up a small number of times. The rearrangement joins TRBV7-9 to TRBJ2-3; no clear D gene. CDR1 is SEHNR and CDR2 is FQNEAQ in the germline V gene (reference sequence). V shed 6 bases and J shed 0 bases, with 7 bases lying between them. The CDR3 runs to 13 residues. CDR3 sequence: CASRQESTDTQYF. In DNA form, the CDR3 reads TGTGCCAGCAGGCAGGAGAGCACAGATACGCAGTATTTT.

V gene TRBV28 combines with J gene TRBJ2-1, with D uncertain. The ends were cut back, 9 bases at V and 6 bases at J, with 12 bases in the middle. Germline V gene lookup returns CDR1 MDHEN and CDR2 SYDVKM. There are 12 residues in the CDR3. CDR3 DNA sequence: TGTGCCAGTAAAAGGCTAAGCAATGAGCAGTTCTTC. Its translation is CASKRLSNEQFF.

The rearrangement joins TRBV5-6 to TRBJ1-1; 7 bases match TRBD1. CDR1 SGHDT and CDR2 YYEEEE come from the germline V gene. Losses at the gene ends were 4 bases for V and 4 bases for J; bases not matched to a gene: 7. This CDR3 spans 14 amino acids. This chain's CDR3 is CASSVYRGTTEAFF. The CDR3 DNA is TGTGCCAGCAGCGTCTACAGGGGTACCACTGAAGCTTTCTTT.

V usage is TRBV5-6 and J usage is TRBJ2-1, with D perhaps matching TRBD1 or TRBD2 (5 bases each). Trimming removed 0 bases at V and 4 bases at J, with 8 bases between. CDR3 length: 14 amino acids. CDR1 is SGHDT, CDR2 YYEEEE, per germline. The CDR3 sequence is CASSLVGVYNEQFF. As DNA, the CDR3 is TGTGCCAGCAGCTTGGTGGGGGTTTACAATGAGCAGTTCTTC. Based on the CDR3 plus reference TRBV5-6 and TRBJ2-1, the full variable domain is DAGVTQSPTHLIKTRGQQVTLRCSPKSGHDTVSWYQQALGQGPQFIFQYYEEEERQRGNFPDRFSGHQFPNYSSELNVNALLLGDSALYLCASSLVGVYNEQFFGPGTRLTVL.

This clone was found a few times. This sequence joins TRBV11-3 and TRBJ1-1; no clear D gene. Per the germline V gene, CDR1 is SGHNT and CDR2 is YENEEA. This CDR3 region has 14 residues. Trimming shortened V by 5 bases and J by 0 bases, and 10 bases separated the two germline ends. As DNA, the CDR3 is TGTGCCAGCAGCCCCAGCGGATTGAACACTGAAGCTTTCTTT. Encoded protein: CASSPSGLNTEAFF.

A note on this clone: At the DNA level, this CDR3 is encoded by other sequences in the same sample as well. The chain links TRBV7-2 to TRBJ2-7; D is unclear. Between the trimmed V and J ends, which lost 8 bases and 0 bases, there was a span of 14 bases. This CDR3 has 14 residues. Germline V gives CDR1 SGHTA, CDR2 FQGNSA. The CDR3: CASSLYSSSYEQYF. CDR3 DNA: TGTGCCAGCTCCCTGTATTCGAGCTCCTACGAGCAGTACTTC.

This clone appeared a few times. The CDR3 spells CASSLFPYNEQFF. In DNA form, the CDR3 reads TGTGCCAGCAGCTTATTCCCCTACAATGAGCAGTTCTTC. The gene calls are TRBV7-2 and TRBJ2-1; D not certain. CDR1 and CDR2 from the germline V gene are SGHTA and FQGNSA. The CDR3 runs 13 residues. Trimming pared 2 bases from V and 2 bases from J, leaving 4 bases between.

The chain uses TRBV29-1 and TRBJ1-1; D ambiguous. This CDR3 is 12 amino acids long. Germline V gene data show CDR1 as SQVTM and CDR2 as ANQGSEA. Deletions cut 3 bases from V and 1 base from J, with 6 bases between. CDR3: CSVERQNTEAFF. The DNA for the CDR3 is TGCAGCGTTGAGAGACAGAACACTGAAGCTTTCTTT.

The rearrangement links TRBV30 to TRBJ2-5; D perhaps matches TRBD1 (5 bases). The germline V gene has CDR1 GTSNPN and CDR2 SVGIG (reference sequence). The CDR3 extends over 14 amino acids. V shed 3 bases and J shed 5 bases, with 16 bases lying between them. The CDR3 DNA reads TGTGCCTGGAGAAGGAAAGGGGCTATTGAGACCCAGTACTTC. It encodes CAWRRKGAIETQYF.

V and J are TRBV15 and TRBJ2-7, with no clear D. V was clipped by 5 bases and J by 3 bases, with 14 bases between them. The CDR3 totals 14 residues. The germline V gene has CDR1 LNHNV and CDR2 YYDKDF (reference sequence). The chain's CDR3 is CATSPGGSNYEQYF. The CDR3 DNA reads as TGTGCCACCAGCCCCGGTGGATCTAACTACGAGCAGTACTTC.

In this sample, this clone turned up many times. The J gene is TRBJ2-6, the V gene TRBV4-3; D unclear. The CDR3 consists of 13 residues. CDR1 and CDR2 from the germline V gene are LGHNA and YSLEER. V lost 5 bases and J 1 base, leaving 3 bases between the germline ends. The CDR3 DNA is TGCGCCAGCAGCGAATCTGGGGCCAACGTCCTGACTTTC. This translates into CASSESGANVLTF.

This chain links TRBV4-3 with TRBJ2-2; D not resolved. The germline CDR1 and CDR2 sequences are LGHNA and YSLEER. Trimming took 4 bases from V and 0 from J, leaving 12 bases between them. The length of the CDR3 is 16 residues. The CDR3 nucleotides are TGCGCCAGCAGCCTCCAGCCGGATCCGAACACCGGGGAGCTGTTTTTT. As protein: CASSLQPDPNTGELFF.

This clone came up a few times. The chain couples TRBV19 to TRBJ2-1; D call uncertain. CDR1 is LNHDA and CDR2 is SQIVND in the germline V gene (reference sequence). V shed 5 bases and J shed 2 bases, with 10 bases lying between them. The CDR3 spans 14 residues. CDR3 nucleotide sequence: TGTGCCAGTAGTTTCCTGACCGCCTACAATGAGCAGTTCTTC. It translates to CASSFLTAYNEQFF.

The chain is built from TRBV10-3 and TRBJ2-4; 8 nucleotides align to TRBD1. The J segment lost 5 bases and the V segment lost 6 bases, leaving 6 bases of the junction unmatched. Germline CDR1 and CDR2: ENHRY and SYGVKD. The CDR3 has 14 residues. The CDR3 here is CAISRGQDQNIQYF. CDR3 nucleotides: TGTGCCATCAGCCGGGGACAGGACCAAAACATTCAGTACTTC.

There are a few counts of this clone. The J gene is TRBJ2-7, the V gene TRBV29-1; the match to TRBD2 covers 8 bases. The CDR3 is 17 amino acids. The V gene's germline CDR1 is SQVTM and CDR2 ANQGSEA. The trim removed 6 bases at V and 2 bases at J, leaving 18 bases unmatched. The CDR3 protein is CSVRVRSGTFVPYEQYF. In DNA, the CDR3 is TGCAGCGTCCGTGTGCGTAGCGGGACCTTTGTACCCTACGAGCAGTACTTC.

This clone appeared a single time. Other DNA variants within this sample encode the same CDR3. The chain combines TRBV7-2 with TRBJ2-7, with a tentative D call TRBD2 (6 bases). The CDR3 has 13 amino acids. Trimming stripped 1 base from V and 3 bases from J, with 7 bases between. From germline, CDR1 is SGHTA and CDR2 FQGNSA. CDR3 nucleotide sequence: TGTGCCAGCAGCTTAGTTAGCGGCTACGAGCAGTACTTC. Amino acids: CASSLVSGYEQYF.

The chain employs TRBV11-2 and TRBJ1-1, with no clear D. The germline V gene has CDR1 SGHAT and CDR2 FQNNGV. There are 12 residues in the CDR3. Trimming removed 5 bases from V and 6 bases from J, with 10 bases in between. The CDR3 reads CASSPAGPEAFF. CDR3 nucleotides: TGTGCCAGCAGCCCAGCCGGGCCTGAAGCTTTCTTT.